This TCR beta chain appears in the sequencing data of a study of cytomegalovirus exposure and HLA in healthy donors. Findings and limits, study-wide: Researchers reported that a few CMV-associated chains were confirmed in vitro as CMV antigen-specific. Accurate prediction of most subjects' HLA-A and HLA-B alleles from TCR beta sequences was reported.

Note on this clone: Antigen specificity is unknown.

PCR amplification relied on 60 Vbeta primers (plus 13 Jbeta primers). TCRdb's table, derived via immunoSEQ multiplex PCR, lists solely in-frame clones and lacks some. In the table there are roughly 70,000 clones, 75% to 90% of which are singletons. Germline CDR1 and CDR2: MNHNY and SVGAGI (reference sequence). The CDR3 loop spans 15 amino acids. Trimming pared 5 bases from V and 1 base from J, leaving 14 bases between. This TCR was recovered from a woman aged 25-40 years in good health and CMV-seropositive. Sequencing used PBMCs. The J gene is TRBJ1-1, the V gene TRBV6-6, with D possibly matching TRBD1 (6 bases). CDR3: CASSDAGGPNTEAFF. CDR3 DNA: TGTGCCAGCAGTGACGCTGGGGGCCCGAACACTGAAGCTTTCTTT.